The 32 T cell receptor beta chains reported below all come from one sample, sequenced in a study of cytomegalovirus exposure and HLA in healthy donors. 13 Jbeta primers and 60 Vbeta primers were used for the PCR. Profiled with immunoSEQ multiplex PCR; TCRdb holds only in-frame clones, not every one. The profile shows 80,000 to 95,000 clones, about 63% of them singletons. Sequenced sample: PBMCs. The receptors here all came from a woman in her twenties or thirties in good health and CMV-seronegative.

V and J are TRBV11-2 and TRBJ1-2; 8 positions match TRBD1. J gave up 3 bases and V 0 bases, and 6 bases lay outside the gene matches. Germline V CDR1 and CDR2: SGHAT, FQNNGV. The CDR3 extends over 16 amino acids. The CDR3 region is CASSLETDREDYGYTF. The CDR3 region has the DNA TGTGCCAGCAGCTTAGAGACGGACAGGGAAGACTATGGCTACACCTTC.

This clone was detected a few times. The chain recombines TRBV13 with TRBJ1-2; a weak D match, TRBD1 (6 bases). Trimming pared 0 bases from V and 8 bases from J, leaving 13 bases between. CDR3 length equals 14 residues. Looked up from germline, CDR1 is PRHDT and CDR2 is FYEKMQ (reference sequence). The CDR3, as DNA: TGTGCCAGCAGCTTAGGACAGGGAATGCGGGGCTACACCTTC. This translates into CASSLGQGMRGYTF.

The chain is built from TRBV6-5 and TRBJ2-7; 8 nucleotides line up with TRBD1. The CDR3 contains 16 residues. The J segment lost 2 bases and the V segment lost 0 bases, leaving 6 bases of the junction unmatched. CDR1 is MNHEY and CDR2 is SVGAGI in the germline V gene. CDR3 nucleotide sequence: TGTGCCAGCAGTTACTCGAGATGGGGACAGGCCTACGAGCAGTACTTC. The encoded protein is CASSYSRWGQAYEQYF.

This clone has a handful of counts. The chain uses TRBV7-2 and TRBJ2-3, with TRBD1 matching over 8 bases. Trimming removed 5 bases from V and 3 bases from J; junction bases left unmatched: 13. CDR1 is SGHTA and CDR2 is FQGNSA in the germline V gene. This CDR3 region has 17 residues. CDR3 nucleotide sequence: TGTGCCAGCAGCGTCCCAGGGGGCATTGAATCGACAGATACGCAGTATTTT. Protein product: CASSVPGGIESTDTQYF.

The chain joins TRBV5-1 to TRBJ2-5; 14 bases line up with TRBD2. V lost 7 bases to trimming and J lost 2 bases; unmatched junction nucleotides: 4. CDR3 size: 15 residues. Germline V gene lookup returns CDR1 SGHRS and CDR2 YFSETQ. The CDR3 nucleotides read TGCGCCAGCCAAAGACTAGCGGGGGGGCAAGAGACCCAGTACTTC. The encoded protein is CASQRLAGGQETQYF. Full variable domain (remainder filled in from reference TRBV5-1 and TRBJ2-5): KAGVTQTPRYLIKTRGQQVTLSCSPISGHRSVSWYQQTPGQGLQFLFEYFSETQRNKGNFPGRFSGRQFSNSRSEMNVSTLELGDSALYLCASQRLAGGQETQYFGPGTRLLVL.

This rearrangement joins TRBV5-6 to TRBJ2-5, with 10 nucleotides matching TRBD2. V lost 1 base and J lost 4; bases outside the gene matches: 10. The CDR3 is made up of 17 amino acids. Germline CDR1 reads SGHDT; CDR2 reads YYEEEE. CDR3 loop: CASSLSGSGGVVETQYF. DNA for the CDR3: TGTGCCAGCAGCTTGTCGGGAAGCGGGGGGGTGGTAGAGACCCAGTACTTC.

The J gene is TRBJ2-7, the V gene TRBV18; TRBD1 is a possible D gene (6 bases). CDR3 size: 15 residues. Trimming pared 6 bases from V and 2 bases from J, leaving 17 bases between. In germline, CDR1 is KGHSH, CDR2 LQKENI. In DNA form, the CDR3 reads TGTGCCAGCTCGGAAACAGGGACCTTGGCCTACGAGCAGTACTTC. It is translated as CASSETGTLAYEQYF.

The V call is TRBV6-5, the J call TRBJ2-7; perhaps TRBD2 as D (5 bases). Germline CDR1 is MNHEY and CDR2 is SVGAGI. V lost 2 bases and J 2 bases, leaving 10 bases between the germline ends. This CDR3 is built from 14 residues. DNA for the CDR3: TGTGCCAGCAGTTACATGGTGGGAGCCTACGAGCAGTACTTC. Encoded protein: CASSYMVGAYEQYF.

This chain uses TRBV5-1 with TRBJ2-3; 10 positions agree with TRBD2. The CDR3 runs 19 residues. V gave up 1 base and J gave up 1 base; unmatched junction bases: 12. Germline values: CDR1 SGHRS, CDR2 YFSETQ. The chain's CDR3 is CASSLPSGRAGFGTDTQYF. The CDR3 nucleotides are TGCGCCAGCAGCTTGCCGAGCGGGAGGGCCGGATTTGGCACAGATACGCAGTATTTT.

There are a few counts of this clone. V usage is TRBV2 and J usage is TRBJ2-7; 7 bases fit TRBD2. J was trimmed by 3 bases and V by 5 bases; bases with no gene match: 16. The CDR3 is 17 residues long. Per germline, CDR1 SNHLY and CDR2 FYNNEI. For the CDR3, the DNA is TGTGCCAGCAGTCACATACCCTTAGCGGGCGTCCACTACGAGCAGTACTTC. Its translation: CASSHIPLAGVHYEQYF.

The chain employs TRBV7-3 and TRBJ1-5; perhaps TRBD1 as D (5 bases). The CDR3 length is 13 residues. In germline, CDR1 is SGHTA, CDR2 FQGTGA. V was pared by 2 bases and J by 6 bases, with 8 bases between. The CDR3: CASSLSRGQPQHF. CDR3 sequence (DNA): TGTGCCAGCAGCTTATCTAGGGGTCAGCCCCAGCATTTT.

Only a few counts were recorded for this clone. The chain's CDR3 is CASSVGTGSNIQYF. The DNA for the CDR3 is TGTGCCAGCAGCGTAGGGACAGGCTCAAACATTCAGTACTTC. The chain recombines TRBV9 with TRBJ2-4, with 7 bases fitting TRBD1. The CDR3 is 14 amino acids. Germline CDR1 reads SGDLS; CDR2 reads YYNGEE. V dropped 0 bases and J dropped 6; count of bases not matched to a gene: 3. Drawing the rest from reference TRBV9 and TRBJ2-4, the complete variable domain is DSGVTQTPKHLITATGQRVTLRCSPRSGDLSVYWYQQSLDQGLQFLIQYYNGEERAKGNILERFSAQQFPDLHSELNLSSLELGDSALYFCASSVGTGSNIQYFGAGTRLSVL.

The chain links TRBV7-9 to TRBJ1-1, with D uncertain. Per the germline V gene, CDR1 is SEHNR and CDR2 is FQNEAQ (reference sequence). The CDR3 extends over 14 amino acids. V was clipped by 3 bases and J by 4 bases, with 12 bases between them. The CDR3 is CASSLAGSVTEAFF. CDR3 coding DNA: TGTGCCAGCAGCTTGGCGGGTTCGGTCACTGAAGCTTTCTTT. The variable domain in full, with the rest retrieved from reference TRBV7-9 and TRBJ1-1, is DTGVSQNPRHKITKRGQNVTFRCDPISEHNRLYWYRQTLGQGPEFLTYFQNEAQLEKSRLLSDRFSAERPKGSFSTLEIQRTEQGDSAMYLCASSLAGSVTEAFFGQGTRLTVV.

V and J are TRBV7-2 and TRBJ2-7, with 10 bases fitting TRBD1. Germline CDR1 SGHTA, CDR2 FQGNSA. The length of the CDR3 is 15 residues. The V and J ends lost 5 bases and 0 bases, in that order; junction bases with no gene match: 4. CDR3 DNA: TGTGCCAGCAGCCCGTGGGACAGGGGCTCCTACGAGCAGTACTTC. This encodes CASSPWDRGSYEQYF.

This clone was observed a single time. In DNA form, the CDR3 reads TGTGCCACCAGCAGAGGACTTCGGTTTAATGGCTACACCTTC. Its protein product is CATSRGLRFNGYTF. V gene TRBV15 combines with J gene TRBJ1-2; D call uncertain. Germline V gene data show CDR1 as LNHNV and CDR2 as YYDKDF (reference sequence). V shed 1 base and J shed 6 bases, with 12 bases lying between them. The CDR3 covers 14 residues. Full variable domain (missing parts from reference TRBV15 and TRBJ1-2): DAMVIQNPRYQVTQFGKPVTLSCSQTLNHNVMYWYQQKSSQAPKLLFHYYDKDFNNEADTPDNFQSRRPNTSFCFLDIRSPGLGDTAMYLCATSRGLRFNGYTFGSGTRLTVV.

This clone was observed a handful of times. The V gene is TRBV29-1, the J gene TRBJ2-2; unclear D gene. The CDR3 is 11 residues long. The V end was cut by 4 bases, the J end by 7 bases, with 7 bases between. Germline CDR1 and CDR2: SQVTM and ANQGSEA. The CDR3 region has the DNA TGCAGCGTTGTTATTGTCGGGGAGCTGTTTTTT. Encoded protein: CSVVIVGELFF.

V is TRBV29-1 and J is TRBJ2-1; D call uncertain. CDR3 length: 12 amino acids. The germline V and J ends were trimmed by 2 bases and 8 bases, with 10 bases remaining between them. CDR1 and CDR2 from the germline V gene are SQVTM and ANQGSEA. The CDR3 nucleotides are TGCAGCGTTGAATCCAGTATCTATGAGCAGTTCTTC. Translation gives CSVESSIYEQFF.

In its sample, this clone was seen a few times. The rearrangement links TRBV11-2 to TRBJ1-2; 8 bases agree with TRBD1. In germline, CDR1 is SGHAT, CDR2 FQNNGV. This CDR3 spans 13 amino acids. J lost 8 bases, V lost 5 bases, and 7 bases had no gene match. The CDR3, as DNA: TGTGCCAGCAGCCGCCAGGGGGCGGGAGGCTACACCTTC. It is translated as CASSRQGAGGYTF. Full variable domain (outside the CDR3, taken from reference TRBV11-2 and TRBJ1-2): EAGVAQSPRYKIIEKRQSVAFWCNPISGHATLYWYQQILGQGPKLLIQFQNNGVVDDSQLPKDRFSAERLKGVDSTLKIQPAKLEDSAVYLCASSRQGAGGYTFGSGTRLTVV.

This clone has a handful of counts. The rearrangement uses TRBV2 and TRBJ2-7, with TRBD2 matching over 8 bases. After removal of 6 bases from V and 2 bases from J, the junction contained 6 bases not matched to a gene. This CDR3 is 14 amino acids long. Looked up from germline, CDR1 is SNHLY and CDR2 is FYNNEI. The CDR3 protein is CASRGLVHPYEQYF. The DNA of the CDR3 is TGTGCCAGCAGGGGACTAGTACATCCCTACGAGCAGTACTTC.

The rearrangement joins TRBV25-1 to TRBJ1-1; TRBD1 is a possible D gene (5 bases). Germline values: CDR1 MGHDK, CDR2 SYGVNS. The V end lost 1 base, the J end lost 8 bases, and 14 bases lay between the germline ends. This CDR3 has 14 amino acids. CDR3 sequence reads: CASSELGELKEAFF. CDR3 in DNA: TGTGCCAGCAGTGAATTAGGGGAATTGAAGGAAGCTTTCTTT.

The CDR3 sequence is CASRSPGQRYGYTF. DNA of the CDR3: TGTGCCAGCAGGTCGCCGGGACAGAGATATGGCTACACCTTC. The chain links TRBV6-5 to TRBJ1-2, with 7 bases fitting TRBD1. Trimming removed 6 bases from V and 5 bases from J; junction bases left unmatched: 9. The CDR3 runs to 14 residues. Germline V gives CDR1 MNHEY, CDR2 SVGAGI.

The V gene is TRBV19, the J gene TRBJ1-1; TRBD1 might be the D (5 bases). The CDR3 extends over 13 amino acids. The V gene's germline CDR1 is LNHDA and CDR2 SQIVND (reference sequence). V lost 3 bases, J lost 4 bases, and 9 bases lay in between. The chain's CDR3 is CASSMSGGTEAFF. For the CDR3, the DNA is TGTGCCAGTAGTATGTCGGGGGGCACTGAAGCTTTCTTT.

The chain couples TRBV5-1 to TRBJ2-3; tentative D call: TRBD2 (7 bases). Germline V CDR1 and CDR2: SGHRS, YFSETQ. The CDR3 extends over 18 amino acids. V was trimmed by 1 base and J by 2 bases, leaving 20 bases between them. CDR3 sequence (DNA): TGCGCCAGCAGCTTGTTCCCGAGAAGGGGGGGCGTCACAGATACGCAGTATTTT. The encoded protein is CASSLFPRRGGVTDTQYF.

The CDR3: CASMQGGGTEAFF. For the CDR3, the DNA is TGTGCCAGTATGCAGGGGGGCGGCACTGAAGCTTTCTTT. The chain couples TRBV6-1 to TRBJ1-1; 7 nucleotides agree with TRBD1. The CDR3 loop spans 13 amino acids. With 9 bases clipped from V and 4 bases from J, the junction kept 8 bases outside the gene matches. Germline V gene data show CDR1 as MNHNS and CDR2 as SASEGT.

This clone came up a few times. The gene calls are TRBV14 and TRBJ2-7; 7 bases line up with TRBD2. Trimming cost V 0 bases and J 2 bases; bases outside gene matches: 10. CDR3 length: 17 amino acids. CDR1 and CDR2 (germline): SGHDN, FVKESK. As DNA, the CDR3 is TGTGCCAGCAGCCAAGATCCGGGAGGCTTTGGACCCTACGAGCAGTACTTC. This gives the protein CASSQDPGGFGPYEQYF.

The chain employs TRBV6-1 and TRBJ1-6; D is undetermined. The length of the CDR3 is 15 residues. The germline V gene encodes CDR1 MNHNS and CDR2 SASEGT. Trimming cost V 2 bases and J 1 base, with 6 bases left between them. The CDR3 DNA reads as TGTGCCAGCAGTGAACAGGTTTCCTATAATTCACCCCTCCACTTT. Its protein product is CASSEQVSYNSPLHF.

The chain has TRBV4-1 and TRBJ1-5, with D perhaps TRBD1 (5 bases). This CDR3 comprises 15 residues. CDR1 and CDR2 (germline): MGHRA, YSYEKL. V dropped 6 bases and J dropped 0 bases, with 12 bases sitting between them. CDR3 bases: TGCGCCAGCAGTGGGGGGGGAAATAGCAATCAGCCCCAGCATTTT. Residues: CASSGGGNSNQPQHF.

CDR3 DNA: TGTGCCAGCAGACCGGGACTAGCGGGGGGGATCGCCAAAGAGACCCAGTACTTC. Its protein is CASRPGLAGGIAKETQYF. V is TRBV2 and J is TRBJ2-5; 16 bases agree with TRBD2. V shed 6 bases and J 3 bases; nucleotides not matched to a gene: 10. In germline, CDR1 is SNHLY, CDR2 FYNNEI. The CDR3 is 18 amino acids.

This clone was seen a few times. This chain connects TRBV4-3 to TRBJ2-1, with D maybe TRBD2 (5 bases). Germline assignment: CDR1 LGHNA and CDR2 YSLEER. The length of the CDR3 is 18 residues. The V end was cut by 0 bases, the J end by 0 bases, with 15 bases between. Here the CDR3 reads CASSQDLAGPGSYNEQFF. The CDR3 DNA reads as TGCGCCAGCAGCCAAGATCTAGCCGGGCCCGGCTCCTACAATGAGCAGTTCTTC.

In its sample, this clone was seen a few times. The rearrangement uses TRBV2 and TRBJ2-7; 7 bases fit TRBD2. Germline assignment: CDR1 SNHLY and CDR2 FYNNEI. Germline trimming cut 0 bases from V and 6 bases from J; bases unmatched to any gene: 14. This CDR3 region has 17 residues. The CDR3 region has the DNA TGTGCCAGCAGTGAAGCGGGGGGACTATCGAAGTGGAGCGAGCAGTACTTC. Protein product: CASSEAGGLSKWSEQYF.

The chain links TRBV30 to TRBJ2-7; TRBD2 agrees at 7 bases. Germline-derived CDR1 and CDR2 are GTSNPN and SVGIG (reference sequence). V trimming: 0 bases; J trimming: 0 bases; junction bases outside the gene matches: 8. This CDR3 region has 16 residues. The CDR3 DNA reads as TGTGCCTGGAGTGTAAACGCGGGAGTAGACTCCTACGAGCAGTACTTC. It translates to CAWSVNAGVDSYEQYF.

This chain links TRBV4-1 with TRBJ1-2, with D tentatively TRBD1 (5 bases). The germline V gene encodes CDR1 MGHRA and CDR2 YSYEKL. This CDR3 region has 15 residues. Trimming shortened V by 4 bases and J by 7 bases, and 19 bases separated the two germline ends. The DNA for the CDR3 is TGCGCCAGCAGCCTAGCACGGGGAGGGGCCGCTGGCTACACCTTC. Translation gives CASSLARGGAAGYTF.